A selection of T cell receptor beta chains follows, all from one sample in a study of blood T cell repertoires in COVID-19. TCRdb keeps only in-frame clones here, not all; method: immunoSEQ multiplex PCR. Of about 250,000 clones detected, approximately 84% appear once; the ten largest clones hold 1.5% to 2%. Sequenced input: PBMCs or T cells enriched from blood (not recorded which). The receptors derive from a man in his forties who had recovered from COVID-19. Both conserved end residues are part of each CDR3. D genes are given only for firm matches. Clone sizes are given selectively: once, few, many, or a class where the clone is expanded.

size	V	D	J	DNA	CDR3
.	TRBV27	TRBD1	TRBJ2-5	TGTGCCAGCAGTAGACAGGGGAGCGGGGAGACCCAGTACTTC	CASSRQGSGETQYF
few	TRBV5-1	TRBD1	TRBJ2-1	TGCGCCAGCAGGCTCCAGTTTCAGGGGGCCGATGAGCAGTTCTTC	CASRLQFQGADEQFF
.	TRBV12-5	.	TRBJ2-5	TGTGCTAGTGGACAAAGGGGTGGGAGGACGGAGACCCAGTACTTC	CASGQRGGRTETQYF
.	TRBV7-9	TRBD1	TRBJ2-3	TGTGCCAGCAGCTTTACAGGGGCTGGGTCGATAGATACGCAGTATTTT	CASSFTGAGSIDTQYF
.	TRBV19	.	TRBJ1-3	TGTGCCAGTAGTATGGACGGGGGAGCGGGAAACACCATATATTTT	CASSMDGGAGNTIYF
.	TRBV27	TRBD2	TRBJ2-3	TGTGCCAGCAGCGGGTTGGGGGGGGGCACAGATACGCAGTATTTT	CASSGLGGGTDTQYF
.	TRBV4-3	.	TRBJ1-6	TGCGCCAGCAGCCAAGCCCAGGGGCTTCACCCCTATAATTCACCCCTCCACTTT	CASSQAQGLHPYNSPLHF
few	TRBV6-5	TRBD1	TRBJ2-7	TGTGCCAGCAGTTACTCGACGACAGGGGGCGCCTACGAGCAGTACTTC	CASSYSTTGGAYEQYF
.	TRBV30	TRBD2	TRBJ2-7	TGTGCCTGGAGTGTGGGAGGGAACGAGCAGTACTTC	CAWSVGGNEQYF
.	TRBV29-1	TRBD2	TRBJ2-7	TGCAGCGTTGAAGGTGTGCGGGAGGGCCTCTACGAGCAGTACTTC	CSVEGVREGLYEQYF
.	TRBV6-6	TRBD1	TRBJ1-2	TGTGCCAGCAGTCCCGAGACAGGGGTTGGGGGAAACTATGGCTACACCTTC	CASSPETGVGGNYGYTF
.	TRBV3-1/TRBV3-2	TRBD1	TRBJ1-1	TGTGCCAGCAGCCAAGATCTTGCGGGACAGGGGGCACCTTTCTTT	CASSQDLAGQGAPFF
.	TRBV23-1	.	TRBJ1-1	TGCGCCAGCAGTCAGTTTTTGGGGGCCGCCACTGAAGCTTTCTTT	CASSQFLGAATEAFF
.	TRBV19	TRBD1	TRBJ1-3	TGTGCCAGTAGTCGAACGGGACAGGTCGCTGGAAACACCATATATTTT	CASSRTGQVAGNTIYF
.	TRBV2	.	TRBJ2-2	TGTGCCAGCTCCCGAGACGGGATTAACACCGGGGAGCTGTTTTTT	CASSRDGINTGELFF
.	TRBV2	TRBD2	TRBJ2-7	TGTGCCAGCAGTCCCATCCTGGGGCTAGTAGCGGGAGACCTCTCCGAGCAGTACTTC	CASSPILGLVAGDLSEQYF
.	TRBV28	TRBD1	TRBJ2-3	TGTGCCACAGACAGGGTCGACACAGATACGCAGTATTTT	CATDRVDTDTQYF
.	TRBV6-2/TRBV6-3	TRBD1	TRBJ2-7	TGTGCCAGCAGCGCCTCCGACAGGGCCTACGAGCAGTACTTC	CASSASDRAYEQYF
.	TRBV4-1	.	TRBJ2-2	TGCGCCAGCAGCCAAGATTACAGGGTGGAGATTTCCACCGGGGAGCTGTTTTTT	CASSQDYRVEISTGELFF
once	TRBV27	.	TRBJ1-1	TGTGCCAGCAGTTTCGTAGGGGGCACTGAAGCTTTCTTT	CASSFVGGTEAFF
.	TRBV11-3	.	TRBJ2-3	TGTGCCAGCAGCTTGAGTGCTGAGCGCACAGATACGCAGTATTTT	CASSLSAERTDTQYF
.	TRBV11-1	.	TRBJ1-4	TGTGCCAGCAGCTCTCGGGGTAATACCGTGAGTGAAAAACTGTTTTTT	CASSSRGNTVSEKLFF
once	TRBV19	.	TRBJ2-7	TGTGCCAGTAGTATGGAGGGTTCGTCCTACGAGCAGTACTTC	CASSMEGSSYEQYF
.	TRBV5-1	.	TRBJ2-3	TGCGCCAGCAGCTTGGATCTGGGGCCAAGCACAGATACGCAGTATTTT	CASSLDLGPSTDTQYF
.	TRBV18	TRBD1	TRBJ1-3	TGTGCCAGCTCACTGGGGACAGGGAATGTTGGAAACACCATATATTTT	CASSLGTGNVGNTIYF
.	TRBV5-1	.	TRBJ2-7	TGCGCCAGCAGCTTGGATTGGGGCAACTCCTACGAGCAGTACTTC	CASSLDWGNSYEQYF
.	TRBV27	.	TRBJ1-2	TGTGCCAGCAGGAGGGAGGCAGACTATGGCTACACCTTC	CASRREADYGYTF
once	TRBV27	.	TRBJ2-1	TGTGCCAGCAGCTACCTAAAGCAGGGAGGCTCCTACAATGAGCAGTTCTTC	CASSYLKQGGSYNEQFF
.	TRBV2	TRBD1	TRBJ2-7	TGTGCCAGCACCGGGGACAGGGGCTACGAGCAGTACTTC	CASTGDRGYEQYF
.	TRBV9	TRBD1	TRBJ2-7	TGTGCCAGCAGCTCCCGCCCGGGACAGACCTACGAGCAGTACTTC	CASSSRPGQTYEQYF
.	TRBV2	.	TRBJ1-1	TGTGCCAGCTACGGGATCGGAGTCACTGAAGCTTTCTTT	CASYGIGVTEAFF
.	TRBV30	.	TRBJ1-1	TGTGCCTGGTCCGGTCGGGGAAACACTGAAGCTTTCTTT	CAWSGRGNTEAFF
.	TRBV5-4	TRBD1	TRBJ2-3	TGTGCCAGCAGCCAAAATGGACAGGGGAGAAATACGCAGTATTTT	CASSQNGQGRNTQYF
.	TRBV5-1	TRBD2	TRBJ2-5	TGCGCCAGCAAGAAGACTAGCGGGGCAGAGACCCAGTACTTC	CASKKTSGAETQYF
.	TRBV5-5	.	TRBJ1-5	TGTGCCAGCAGCTCATACAGGGAGTGGGAGCGCAATCAGCCCCAGCATTTT	CASSSYREWERNQPQHF
.	TRBV11-2	TRBD2	TRBJ2-1	TGTGCCAGCAGCTTAGAGGTCGGCGGGGGAGCCAATGAGCAGTTCTTC	CASSLEVGGGANEQFF
.	TRBV29-1	.	TRBJ1-2	TGCAGCGTTTCTCTACAGGACCATGGCTACACCTTC	CSVSLQDHGYTF
.	TRBV5-4	.	TRBJ2-5	TGTGCCAGCAGCTTCACACAGGAGTTAGGGGCCGAAGAGACCCAGTACTTC	CASSFTQELGAEETQYF
.	TRBV7-3	TRBD1	TRBJ1-4	TGTGCCAGCAGCTTAATGGGACAGGGGAATGAAAAACTGTTTTTT	CASSLMGQGNEKLFF
.	TRBV3-1/TRBV3-2	.	TRBJ1-2	TGTGCCAGCAGCCAAGACGGGGGGCACGACGGCTACACCTTC	CASSQDGGHDGYTF
.	TRBV18	.	TRBJ1-2	TGTGCCAGCTCACCAAAAGGGGATGCTGGCTACACCTTC	CASSPKGDAGYTF
.	TRBV19	.	TRBJ1-5	TGTGCCAGTAGTTCCACGGGACACCCCACGCCCCAGCATTTT	CASSSTGHPTPQHF
.	TRBV2	.	TRBJ1-1	TGTGCCAGCACCCGACCCAGGGAATTAAACACTGAAGCTTTCTTT	CASTRPRELNTEAFF
.	TRBV4-1	TRBD1	TRBJ2-7	TGCGCCAGCAGCCAGCCAGGGACAGGGGGCAAGTACGAGCAGTACTTC	CASSQPGTGGKYEQYF
.	TRBV7-9	.	TRBJ1-1	TGTGCCGGCGAACAGGAGAGGAACACTGAAGCTTTCTTT	CAGEQERNTEAFF
.	TRBV6-1	.	TRBJ1-5	TGTGCCAGCAGTGAAGGGTCGGGGAATAGCAATCAGCCCCAGCATTTT	CASSEGSGNSNQPQHF
.	TRBV3-1/TRBV3-2	.	TRBJ2-7	TGTGCCAGCAGCCAAGGTAGATGGTCCTACGAGCAGTACTTC	CASSQGRWSYEQYF
.	TRBV5-1	.	TRBJ1-6	TGCGCCAGCAGCCCTATCGCGGGGGCCAGGTCACCCCTCCACTTT	CASSPIAGARSPLHF
.	TRBV9	TRBD1	TRBJ2-7	TGTGCCAGCAGCGTCGCAGGGGGATCCGAGCAGTACTTC	CASSVAGGSEQYF
.	TRBV20-1	.	TRBJ2-1	TGCAGTGCTAGTGGACTTACGAATGAGCAGTTCTTC	CSASGLTNEQFF
.	TRBV7-9	.	TRBJ2-7	TGTGCCCTAGACCCCAGGGCTCGCGGGGTCTCCTACGAGCAGTACTTC	CALDPRARGVSYEQYF
.	TRBV24-1	.	TRBJ1-5	TGTGCCACCAGTGATTCGCAGGGTGTAGGCAATCAGCCCCAGCATTTT	CATSDSQGVGNQPQHF
.	TRBV19	TRBD1	TRBJ2-5	TGTGCCAGTGGACAGGGGTACCAAGAGACCCAGTACTTC	CASGQGYQETQYF